This T cell receptor beta chain was identified during a study of T cell changes during pregnancy in multiple sclerosis. This CDR3 is 15 amino acids long. V trimming: 5 bases; J trimming: 4 bases; junction bases outside the gene matches: 6. Germline lookup yields CDR1 SGHNT and CDR2 YYREEE (reference sequence). Generated by immunoSEQ multiplex PCR, the TCRdb table keeps only in-frame clones and is missing some. The repertoire holds about 44,000 clones, with 80% to 90% as singletons. The TCR sequence derives from a female donor with multiple sclerosis, enrolled in a pregnancy study. The gene calls are TRBV5-4 and TRBJ2-1, with TRBD2 matching over 10 bases. The sample here was CD4+ T cells from peripheral blood mononuclear cells, taken after pregnancy. CDR3 in DNA: TGTGCCAGCAGTCTCCGGACTAGCGGTTACAATGAGCAGTTCTTC. This sequence encodes CASSLRTSGYNEQFF.